The 21 T cell receptor beta chains presented below share a single source sample, sequenced in a study of Graves' ophthalmopathy and Graves' hyperthyroidism. Amplification of the TCR beta CDR3 regions used RNA transcripts (as template). The authors performed first-round RT-PCR with HTBI primers and then a second-round multiplex PCR. Using its own MiXCR run on the multiplex PCR reads, TCRdb lists one record per CDR3 protein. The repertoire holds more than 300,000 distinct CDR3 sequences, about a sixth seen once, with 2% to 2.5% in the top ten. Sequencing was performed on peripheral blood. These receptors were obtained from an adult woman with stable Graves' hyperthyroidism.

This clonotype was observed many times. The J gene is TRBJ2-7, the V gene TRBV6-1; D is tentatively TRBD1 or TRBD2 (7 bases each). Germline V gene lookup returns CDR1 MNHNS and CDR2 SASEGT. V was shortened by 6 bases and J by 4 bases, with 13 bases between the two germline ends. The CDR3 sequence is 13 residues long. CDR3 DNA sequence: TGTGCCAGCAGCGGGGGGACAGTATACGAGCAGTACTTC. It codes for CASSGGTVYEQYF.

This clonotype appeared many times. The chain uses TRBV19 and TRBJ2-5; D gene unclear. Per the germline V gene, CDR1 is LNHDA and CDR2 is SQIVND (reference sequence). This CDR3 region has 13 residues. Trimming left V 5 bases short and J 0 bases short, with 7 bases between. CDR3 in DNA: TGTGCCAGTAGTGACCAAAACCAAGAGACCCAGTACTTC. It is translated as CASSDQNQETQYF.

Remarks on this clonotype: A single base separates this from a much larger clone, so it may be a read error. The chain is built from TRBV20-1 and TRBJ2-5, with D possibly TRBD1 on 5 matching bases. The CDR3 is 13 amino acids. Per the germline V gene, CDR1 is DFQATT and CDR2 is SNEGSKA (reference sequence). The CDR3 reads CSAKPLGQETQCF. The DNA for the CDR3 is TGCAGTGCTAAGCCCCTCGGACAAGAGACCCAGTGCTTC.

The chain employs TRBV11-2 and TRBJ2-5; tentatively, D is TRBD2 (6 bases). CDR1 is SGHAT and CDR2 is FQNNGV in the germline V gene. The CDR3 is made up of 14 amino acids. Trimming left V 5 bases short and J 1 base short, with 11 bases between. CDR3 loop: CASSAWDSQETQYF. CDR3 in DNA: TGTGCCAGCAGCGCCTGGGACTCCCAAGAGACCCAGTACTTC. The entire variable domain, with the rest obtained from reference TRBV11-2 and TRBJ2-5, is as follows: EAGVAQSPRYKIIEKRQSVAFWCNPISGHATLYWYQQILGQGPKLLIQFQNNGVVDDSQLPKDRFSAERLKGVDSTLKIQPAKLEDSAVYLCASSAWDSQETQYFGPGTRLLVL.

V gene TRBV28 combines with J gene TRBJ1-5, with D possibly being TRBD1 (6 bases). Trimming removed 7 bases from V and 5 bases from J, with 15 bases in between. Germline CDR1 is MDHEN and CDR2 is SYDVKM. This CDR3 is built from 14 residues. The CDR3 DNA follows: TGTGCCAGCATCAAGGGGGGACCTTATCAGCCCCAGCATTTT. It yields the protein CASIKGGPYQPQHF.

This clonotype was seen repeatedly, ten times or more. J is TRBJ2-6 and V is TRBV6-1, with D possibly matching TRBD1 (5 bases). Germline values: CDR1 MNHNS, CDR2 SASEGT. The CDR3 contains 17 residues. V was trimmed by 3 bases and J by 0 bases, leaving 12 bases between them. The CDR3, as DNA: TGTGCCAGCAGTGAGGACACCCCTTCCTCTGGGGCCAACGTCCTGACTTTC. This encodes CASSEDTPSSGANVLTF.

The rearrangement links TRBV5-1 to TRBJ2-7; 9 bases agree with TRBD2. V was clipped by 2 bases and J by 2 bases; unmatched bases: 2. In germline, CDR1 is SGHRS, CDR2 YFSETQ. This CDR3 spans 14 amino acids. CDR3 coding DNA: TGCGCCAGCAGCTTTTCTAGCGGGACCTACGAGCAGTACTTC. It encodes CASSFSSGTYEQYF.

This clonotype was recorded a few times. The V gene is TRBV10-3, the J gene TRBJ1-3, with D tentatively TRBD1 (5 bases). The CDR3 is made up of 14 amino acids. V lost 10 bases to trimming and J lost 0 bases, with 13 bases between them. Germline V gene data show CDR1 as ENHRY and CDR2 as SYGVKD. CDR3 nucleotides: TGTGCCACCCTGGGGCTGAGCTCTGGAAACACCATATATTTT. Residues: CATLGLSSGNTIYF.

On this clonotype: The germline gene is not matched at one end of the junction; a read error may be the cause. The gene calls are TRBV7-3 and TRBJ1-5; D uncertain. CDR1 SGHTA and CDR2 FQGTGA come from the germline V gene. This CDR3 is built from 13 residues. CDR3 region: CACSLMQDQPQHF. In nucleotides, the CDR3 is TGTGCCTGCAGCTTAATGCAGGATCAGCCCCAGCATTTT.

This clonotype was observed at least ten times. This rearrangement joins TRBV6-2 or TRBV6-3 to TRBJ1-2; no firm D call. The CDR3 sequence is 11 residues long. Trimming took off 1 base at V and 9 bases at J, with 6 bases between the two ends. Per the germline V gene, CDR1 is MNHEY and CDR2 is SVGEGT. The CDR3, as DNA: TGTGCCAGCAGTTACTTCGGCAGCTACACCTTC. It translates to CASSYFGSYTF.

Regarding this clonotype: It may be a read error: a sequence one base away is much more abundant. The rearrangement joins TRBV12-3 or TRBV12-4 to TRBJ2-4; D is possibly TRBD2 (5 bases). The CDR3 contains 11 residues. CDR3 bases: TGTGCCAGCATCTCGGGAAACATTAAGTACTTC. Encoded protein: CASISGNIKYF.

A note on this clonotype: A much larger clone lies one base from this, so it may be a read error. Likely a read error: the CDR3 ends without its conserved phenylalanine or tryptophan. This chain joins TRBV7-9 and TRBJ2-7; D gene unclear. CDR1 is SEHNR and CDR2 is FQNEAQ in the germline V gene (reference sequence). Trimming shortened V by 5 bases and J by 3 bases, and 14 bases separated the two germline ends. The CDR3 is made up of 14 amino acids. CDR3 nucleotides: TGTGCCAGCAGCGACGAGGTGATCAACTACGAGCAGTACTAC. As protein: CASSDEVINYEQYY.

There are many counts of this clonotype. This rearrangement joins TRBV6-1 to TRBJ2-7, with 9 bases matching TRBD2. V gave up 3 bases and J gave up 2 bases; unmatched junction bases: 5. This CDR3 spans 15 amino acids. Germline assignment: CDR1 MNHNS and CDR2 SASEGT. CDR3 sequence (DNA): TGTGCCAGCAGTGAGGAAGCGGGAGGAACCTACGAGCAGTACTTC. Translation gives CASSEEAGGTYEQYF.

This chain joins TRBV6-2 or TRBV6-3 and TRBJ2-5, with 10 bases matching TRBD2. Germline-derived CDR1 and CDR2 are MNHEY and SVGEGT. The CDR3 is 19 amino acids. Trimming at V came to 2 bases and at J to 3 bases, leaving 15 bases not matched to a gene. The CDR3 DNA reads as TGTGCCAGCAGTTACCTTTTAACTAGCGGGGATAGTAGCAAAGAGACCCAGTACTTC. Its protein is CASSYLLTSGDSSKETQYF.

At least ten counts were recorded for this clonotype. This chain links TRBV14 with TRBJ1-2; 7 bases are a match to TRBD1. The V gene end was trimmed by 0 bases and the J gene end by 8 bases; junction bases not matched to a gene: 6. Germline assignment: CDR1 SGHDN and CDR2 FVKESK. This CDR3 is built from 14 residues. The CDR3 spells CASSQDLTGVGYTF. CDR3 bases: TGTGCCAGCAGCCAAGATCTTACAGGGGTCGGCTACACCTTC.

In this sample, this clonotype turned up many times. The chain links TRBV30 to TRBJ2-7; the D gene is possibly TRBD2 (5 bases). The CDR3 sequence is 12 residues long. Trimming left V 5 bases short and J 7 bases short, with 15 bases between. The germline V gene encodes CDR1 GTSNPN and CDR2 SVGIG (reference sequence). The CDR3 loop reads CAWGLSWEEQYF. The CDR3 DNA sequence: TGTGCCTGGGGACTTTCCTGGGAGGAGCAGTACTTC.

The sample holds many counts of this clonotype. At one of its ends the junction is not consistent with the germline gene, which may arise from a read error. This chain joins TRBV19 and TRBJ1-3; no clear D gene. This CDR3 comprises 12 residues. Germline loops: CDR1 LNHDA, CDR2 SQIVND (reference sequence). The CDR3: CASTSSGSTIYF. As DNA, the CDR3 is TGTGCCAGTACAAGCTCTGGAAGCACCATATATTTT.

Points on this clonotype: A single base separates this from a much larger clone, so it may be a read error. The rearrangement uses TRBV27 and TRBJ2-2; 10 bases align to TRBD1. Per the germline V gene, CDR1 is MNHEY and CDR2 is SMNVEV (reference sequence). This CDR3 contains 13 residues. The CDR3 nucleotides are TGTGCCAGTATGACAGGGGGCACCGGGGGGCTGTTTTTT. It yields the protein CASMTGGTGGLFF.

In this sample, this clonotype turned up many times. The chain couples TRBV28 to TRBJ2-5; D not resolved. The ends were cut back, 5 bases at V and 4 bases at J, with 11 bases in the middle. The CDR3 loop spans 13 amino acids. The V gene's germline CDR1 is MDHEN and CDR2 SYDVKM. The DNA for the CDR3 is TGTGCCAGCAGTCCGCCCAGCTCAGAGACCCAGTACTTC. Its translation is CASSPPSSETQYF.

This clonotype was detected many times. The chain employs TRBV7-2 and TRBJ2-7, with TRBD1 as a possible D gene (5 bases). Germline V lookup: CDR1 SGHTA, CDR2 FQGNSA. V was pared by 1 base and J by 5 bases, with 9 bases between. The CDR3 loop spans 13 amino acids. This CDR3 reads CASSLGTLDEQYF. The DNA of the CDR3 is TGTGCCAGCAGCTTAGGGACATTAGACGAGCAGTACTTC.

This clonotype was counted ten times or more. CDR3 nucleotides: TGTGCCAGCAGCTTATTTGCGGGAGCTAACACTGAAGCTTTCTTT. This gives the protein CASSLFAGANTEAFF. The chain recombines TRBV7-9 with TRBJ1-1; D uncertain. Germline loops: CDR1 SEHNR, CDR2 FQNEAQ (reference sequence). This CDR3 region has 15 residues. V was cut by 2 bases and J by 2 bases, with 12 bases left in between.